This T cell receptor (beta chain) was profiled in a study of Graves' ophthalmopathy and Graves' hyperthyroidism. The authors amplified TCR beta CDR3 regions from RNA transcripts. First-round RT-PCR relied on HTBI primers, and a second-round multiplex PCR came next. TCRdb reprocessed the multiplex PCR reads with MiXCR, giving one entry per CDR3 protein. The repertoire holds hundreds of thousands of distinct CDR3 sequences, with around 45% as singletons. Notes on the study in general: Sensitivity reached 87.88% and specificity about 81% for a 13-signature model separating ophthalmopathy from stable hyperthyroidism. Most expanded clonotypes in thyroid above 0.001 frequency also showed up in blood. As the model predicted ophthalmopathy progression, it achieved a sensitivity of nearly 71% and a specificity of roughly 73%.

Comment on this clonotype: Antigen: not known.

The source of this sequence is an adult man with Graves' ophthalmopathy. The sample taken for sequencing was peripheral blood.

The CDR3 DNA reads as TGTGCCACCAGTGATTGGGGACTAGCGGGAAACACCGGGGAGCTGTTTTTT. Translating gives CATSDWGLAGNTGELFF. This chain joins TRBV24-1 and TRBJ2-2; 13 bases map to TRBD2. Trimming at V came to 2 bases and at J to 2 bases, leaving 1 base not matched to a gene. This CDR3 region has 17 residues. From germline, CDR1 is KGHDR and CDR2 SFDVKD.